Included here is one T cell receptor beta chain sequence, with context. This specimen comes from a study of blood T cell repertoires in COVID-19. Overall study context: Material from acute and convalescent COVID-19 was sourced from the United States, Italy and Spain. In each case, the material was cDNA or gDNA derived from T cells, B-cell-depleted T cells, or PBMCs.

The CDR3 spans 13 residues. Germline values: CDR1 SGHVS, CDR2 FQNEAQ. Trimming left V 7 bases short and J 7 bases short, with 16 bases between. Authors' data handling: Estimated nucleated cell counts came from reference gene primer amplification. The assay was immunoSEQ multiplex PCR, and TCRdb's table has in-frame clones only and misses some. Clone size and the V and J calls come from that table; the DNA yielded D and trimming. The data contain 150,000 to 200,000 clones, 82% of them seen just once; the ten biggest clones take up around 8%. The sample comprised peripheral blood. The origin of this receptor is a woman aged 70-85 years with acute or convalescent COVID-19. The V call is TRBV7-8, the J call TRBJ2-5; TRBD1 might be the D (5 bases). Here the CDR3 reads CASTQGSLRTQYF. Written as DNA, the CDR3 is TGTGCCAGCACTCAGGGAAGCTTGAGGACCCAGTACTTC.